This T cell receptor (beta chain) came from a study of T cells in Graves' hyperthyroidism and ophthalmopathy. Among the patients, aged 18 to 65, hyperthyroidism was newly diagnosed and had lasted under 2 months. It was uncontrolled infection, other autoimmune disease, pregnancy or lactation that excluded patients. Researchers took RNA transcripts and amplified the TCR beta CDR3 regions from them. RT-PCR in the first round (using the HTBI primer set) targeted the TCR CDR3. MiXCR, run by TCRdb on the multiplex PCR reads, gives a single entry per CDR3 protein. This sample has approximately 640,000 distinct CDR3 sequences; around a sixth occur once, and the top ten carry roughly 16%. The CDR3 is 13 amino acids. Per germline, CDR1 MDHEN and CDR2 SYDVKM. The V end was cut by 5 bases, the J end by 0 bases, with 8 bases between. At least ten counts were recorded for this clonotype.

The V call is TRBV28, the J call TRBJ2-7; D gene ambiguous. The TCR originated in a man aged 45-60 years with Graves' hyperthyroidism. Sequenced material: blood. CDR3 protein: CASSPTNSYEQYF. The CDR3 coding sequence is TGTGCCAGCAGTCCCACAAACTCCTACGAGCAGTACTTC.